These T cell receptor beta chains were read from a single sample in a study of blood T cell repertoires in COVID-19. Libraries were prepared by immunoSEQ multiplex PCR; TCRdb keeps only in-frame clonotypes and omits some of them. The sample carries roughly 250,000 clones, around 90% recorded once. The sample was PBMCs or T cells enriched from blood (not recorded which). The receptors stem from a woman aged 25 to 45 with acute COVID-19. Both conserved end residues are part of each CDR3. D genes are given only for firm matches. Size is omitted from some rows. Given values are once, few, many or a class for expanded clones.

>-|-|TRBJ2-3|TRBV10-3
TGTGCCATCAGAACAGTTAGCACAGATACGCAGTATTTT
CAIRTVSTDTQYF
>-|-|TRBJ2-5|TRBV28
TGTGCCAGCAGATCGGACAGATTCGAGACCCAGTACTTC
CASRSDRFETQYF
>TRBD1|-|TRBJ1-6|TRBV6-1
TGTGCCAGCAGTGAAGGTTTAGACAGGGGTAGATCACCCCTCCACTTT
CASSEGLDRGRSPLHF
>-|-|TRBJ2-3|TRBV2
TGTGCCAGCACCCGCTCAGGGGCAGATACGCAGTATTTT
CASTRSGADTQYF
>-|-|TRBJ1-1|TRBV6-5
TGTGCCAGCAGTAAGACAGACCTACGGAACACTGAAGCTTTCTTT
CASSKTDLRNTEAFF
>-|few|TRBJ1-4|TRBV30
TGTGCCTGGAGTGTAAGCGGGGGCGCGGGCGAAAAACTGTTTTTT
CAWSVSGGAGEKLFF
>-|-|TRBJ2-7|TRBV5-6
TGTGCCAGCAGCTCACCAGGGGTAGTGGCCTACGAGCAGTACTTC
CASSSPGVVAYEQYF
>TRBD1|few|TRBJ1-6|TRBV25-1
TGTGCCAGCAGTAGCTCAGGGGGGTCACCCCTCCACTTT
CASSSSGGSPLHF
>TRBD2|-|TRBJ2-3|TRBV6-5
TGTGCCAGCAGTTACCGCGGGGAGGGGACAGATACGCAGTATTTT
CASSYRGEGTDTQYF
>-|-|TRBJ1-1|TRBV9
TGTGCCAGCAGCGTAGGTCTTGGACAGATGAACACTGAAGCTTTCTTT
CASSVGLGQMNTEAFF
>-|-|TRBJ2-4|TRBV7-4
TGTGCCAGCAGCTTATTATACGAGGCCAAAAACATTCAGTACTTC
CASSLLYEAKNIQYF
>TRBD1|-|TRBJ2-1|TRBV10-1
TGCGCCAGCAGTGAGGGACAGGGCTCCTACAATGAGCAGTTCTTC
CASSEGQGSYNEQFF
>TRBD1|-|TRBJ1-1|TRBV7-6
TGTGCCAGCAGTCCTGACAGGGTCACTGAAGCTTTCTTT
CASSPDRVTEAFF
>-|-|TRBJ2-7|TRBV4-3
TGCGCCAGCAGCCAAGAGGGAGGTACCTCCTACGAGCAGTACTTC
CASSQEGGTSYEQYF
>TRBD1|-|TRBJ2-1|TRBV13
TGTGCCAGCAGCTCAGACAGGGGCCTATACAATGAGCAGTTCTTC
CASSSDRGLYNEQFF
>TRBD2|-|TRBJ2-2|TRBV11-2
TGTGCCAGCAGGGGACTAGCGGTTCTCACCGGGGAGCTGTTTTTT
CASRGLAVLTGELFF
>TRBD1|-|TRBJ2-5|TRBV4-1
TGCGCCAGCAGCCAAGTGTCGACAGGGACCTCCGTAGGGGAGACCCAGTACTTC
CASSQVSTGTSVGETQYF
>-|-|TRBJ2-1|TRBV6-5
TGTGCCAGCAGTTACCGACCGCTAGACTCTAGTGAGCAGTTCTTC
CASSYRPLDSSEQFF
>-|-|TRBJ1-5|TRBV7-8
TGTGCCAGCACCGGCGGAAGCAATCAGCCCCAGCATTTT
CASTGGSNQPQHF
>TRBD2|-|TRBJ2-7|TRBV27
TGTGCCAGCAGTGCGAGGGGACTAGCGGGAGAATTCCCTTTGGGCGAGCAGTACTTC
CASSARGLAGEFPLGEQYF
>TRBD1|-|TRBJ1-6|TRBV20-1
TGCAGTGCTAGTCCCGGGACAGGGGGTTCACCCCTCCACTTT
CSASPGTGGSPLHF
>-|-|TRBJ1-1|TRBV7-3
TGTGCCAGCAGCTTAAACCCTCACAGGGCTATGGGTATGAACACTGAAGCTTTCTTT
CASSLNPHRAMGMNTEAFF